This section outlines one T cell receptor (beta chain) sequence together with its context. In this sample, this clonotype turned up a few times. No antigen is known for it. No base quality information exists; no much larger clone differs at one position. Only healthy Caucasian donors were included. The twin cohort comprised three pairs of female monozygotic twins, all aged about 18 to 30 years. The RNA used for TCR libraries was isolated from peripheral blood mononuclear cells. The sample belongs to a study of identical twins listed by TCRdb under 2016. With regard to the full study: TCR alpha and beta repertoires from monozygotic twins, unrelated adults of various ages and cord blood were deep-sequenced to test whether fetal clonotypes persist. To rule out contamination, the twin experiments were replicated at different times with different library preparation protocols.

What the study reported, not specific to this receptor: Zero-insertion analyses could be partly confounded by invariant T cells such as MAIT and iNKT, though diverse VJ usage argued against such confounding for most clonotypes. Compared with coincidental sharing between unrelated individuals, out-of-frame TCR alpha sequences shared between twins had an excess of sequences with low generation probability. Recombination models systematically underestimated out-of-frame TCR alpha sharing in monozygotic twins but agreed with sharing between unrelated individuals. A weaker excess of twin sharing was found in beta out-of-frame sequences because the signal-to-noise ratio was lowered by fewer shared sequences. Abundant cord blood beta clonotypes had fewer insertions, young adult naive repertoires showed a similar but weaker trend, and memory repertoires showed no such trend. Conclusions relied on cross-sectional statistical analysis, since the same donors could not be followed over many years.

Libraries were built with 5' RACE. Instrument on record: Illumina HiSeq 2000. A universal primer binding site was added through template switching, and the final cDNA carried a unique molecular identifier so that TCR cDNA molecules could be counted accurately. Specific primers in the conserved constant-segment region were used to synthesize first-strand cDNA for the TCR alpha and beta chains. Each cDNA library was double barcoded, with a SMART-Mk sample barcode plus Illumina barcodes, to control for contamination. TruSeq adapter sequences and Illumina sample barcodes were added in two successive PCR steps. The TCR alpha and beta cDNA libraries were sequenced on the Illumina HiSeq platform using custom primers. On the study's bioinformatics: MiGEC processed the raw reads to extract unique molecular identifiers, while MiXCR was used to determine the CDR3 positions. For each individual, recombination models were inferred using an EM algorithm with the repgenHMM and IGoR tools. The tcR package in R was used for shared clonotype analysis, with sharing normalized by the product of cloneset sizes. To study raw recombination free of thymic and clonal selection effects, out-of-frame nonproductive sequences were analyzed. In TCRdb, the public reads were trimmed at Q25 with fastp and aligned with MiXCR, with productive beta chains retained. One record per CDR3 amino acid sequence lists the most common genes and DNA. TCRdb, rather than the study authors, made the V and J calls. The sample includes approximately 700,000 distinct CDR3 sequences, with roughly 18% observed a single time. Jointly, the top ten make up around 13% of the sample.

Relative to germline, V is 3 bases shorter and J is 2 bases shorter, with 13 bases between their ends. Counted from cysteine to phenylalanine, this CDR3 has 14 amino acids. Just the 42-base CDR3 DNA is kept, in frame starting at base 1. CDR1 and CDR2, looked up from the germline V gene (reference sequence), are DFQATT and SNEGSKA. The same sample was also studied in work on T cells expressing NK-cell markers. As the second study states: Seven or eight donors provided sorted CD3+CD56+NKG2C+, CD3+CD56+NKG2C- and CD3+CD56-NKG2C+ T-cell subsets, whose TCR beta-chain repertoires were profiled. Seven of the eight sequenced donors were HCMV-seropositive and one was HCMV-seronegative. To restrict sorting to alphabetaTCR-expressing T cells, an anti-gammadeltaTCR antibody was added in several experiments. In over five donors, the dominant CD3+CD56+NKG2C+ clonotypes were found to rank among the top 10 CD8+ clonotypes and to make up about 1.0-7.0% of CD8+ T cells. Those dominant clonotypes were again the most abundant among CD3+CD56-NKG2C+ cells in a handful of donors, at about 28.3-65%. It remained unclear whether the expanded NKG2C-expressing T cell clones were specific for HCMV antigens. The study sequenced eight donors, all healthy volunteers chosen at random: three men and five women. HCMV serostatus was determined by detecting HCMV-specific IgG in serum with a commercial ELISA kit. For about 6 donors, bulk peripheral blood T-cell repertoires were additionally sequenced from unsorted PBMC. MIGEC was used to demultiplex reads and group the reads by UMI, and MiTCR was used to assemble and quantify clonotypes. To exclude erroneous sequences, any TCR cDNA sequence not supported by at least two reads was discarded. The tcR package was used for downstream repertoire analysis, and clonotypes were matched between fractions using CDR3 nucleotide sequence together with V segment. VDJmatch was used to annotate antigen specificity against VDJdb, with one amino acid substitution in CDR3 allowed.

The chain uses TRBV20-1 and TRBJ1-2; the D gene is perhaps TRBD1, on 6 matching bases. The TCR comes from a woman aged 18-35 years in good health. Sequencing input: PBMCs. The nucleotide sequence reads TGCAGTGCTAGCCGGGGGCAGCAAAACTATGGCTACACCTTC. It specifies CSASRGQQNYGYTF.